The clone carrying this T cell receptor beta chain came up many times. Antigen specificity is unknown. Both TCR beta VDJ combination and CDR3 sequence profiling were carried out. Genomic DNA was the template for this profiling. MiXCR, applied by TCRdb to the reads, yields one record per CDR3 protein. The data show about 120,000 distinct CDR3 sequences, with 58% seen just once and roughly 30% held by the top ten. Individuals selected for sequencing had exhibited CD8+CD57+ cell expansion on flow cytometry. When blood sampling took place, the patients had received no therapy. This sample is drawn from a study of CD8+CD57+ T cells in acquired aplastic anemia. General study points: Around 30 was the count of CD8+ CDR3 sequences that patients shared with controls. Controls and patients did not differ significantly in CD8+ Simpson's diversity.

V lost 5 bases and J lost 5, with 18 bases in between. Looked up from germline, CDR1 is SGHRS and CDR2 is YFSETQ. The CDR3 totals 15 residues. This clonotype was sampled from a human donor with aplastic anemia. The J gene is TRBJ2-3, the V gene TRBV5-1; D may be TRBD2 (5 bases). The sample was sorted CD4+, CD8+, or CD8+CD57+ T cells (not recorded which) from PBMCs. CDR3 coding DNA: TGCGCCAGCAGAATCTCAGCACGGGAAGGAGATACGCAGTATTTT. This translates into CASRISAREGDTQYF.